The source of this T cell receptor beta chain is a study of T cells in Graves' hyperthyroidism and ophthalmopathy. For the study at large: Before any treatment, at initial diagnosis, peripheral blood was collected.

Researchers amplified the TCR beta CDR3 regions from RNA transcripts. RT-PCR in the first round (using the HTBI primer set) targeted the TCR CDR3. TCRdb redid the calling of the multiplex PCR reads with MiXCR, one entry per CDR3 protein. Seen here are roughly 290,000 distinct CDR3 sequences, about an eighth observed once, and the top ten hold approximately 8.6%. In this sample, this clonotype turned up many times. Hyperthyroidism was newly diagnosed in patients aged 18 to 65 (duration under 2 months). Germline V CDR1 and CDR2: SGDLS, YYNGEE. Trimming removed 4 bases from V and 8 bases from J; junction bases left unmatched: 9. The CDR3 extends over 14 amino acids.

The chain recombines TRBV9 with TRBJ2-1, with 7 bases matching TRBD2. Sequenced sample: blood. This clonotype was obtained from a woman in her twenties or thirties with Graves' hyperthyroidism that later progressed to Graves' ophthalmopathy. CDR3 protein: CASSLGGIGDEQFF. CDR3 DNA: TGTGCCAGCAGCCTCGGGGGGATCGGGGATGAGCAGTTCTTC. Using reference TRBV9 and TRBJ2-1 for the parts outside the CDR3, the full variable domain is DSGVTQTPKHLITATGQRVTLRCSPRSGDLSVYWYQQSLDQGLQFLIQYYNGEERAKGNILERFSAQQFPDLHSELNLSSLELGDSALYFCASSLGGIGDEQFFGPGTRLTVL.